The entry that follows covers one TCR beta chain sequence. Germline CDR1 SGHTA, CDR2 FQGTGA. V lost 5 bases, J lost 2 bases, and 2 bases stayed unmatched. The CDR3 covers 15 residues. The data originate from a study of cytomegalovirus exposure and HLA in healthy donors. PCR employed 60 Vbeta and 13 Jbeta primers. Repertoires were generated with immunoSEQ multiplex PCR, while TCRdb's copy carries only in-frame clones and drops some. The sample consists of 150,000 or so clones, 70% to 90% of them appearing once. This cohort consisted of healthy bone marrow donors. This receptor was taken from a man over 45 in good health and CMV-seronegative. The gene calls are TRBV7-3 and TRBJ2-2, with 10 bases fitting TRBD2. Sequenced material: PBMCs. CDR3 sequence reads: CASSRTSGNTGELFF. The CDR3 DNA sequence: TGTGCCAGCAGCCGGACTAGCGGTAACACCGGGGAGCTGTTTTTT.